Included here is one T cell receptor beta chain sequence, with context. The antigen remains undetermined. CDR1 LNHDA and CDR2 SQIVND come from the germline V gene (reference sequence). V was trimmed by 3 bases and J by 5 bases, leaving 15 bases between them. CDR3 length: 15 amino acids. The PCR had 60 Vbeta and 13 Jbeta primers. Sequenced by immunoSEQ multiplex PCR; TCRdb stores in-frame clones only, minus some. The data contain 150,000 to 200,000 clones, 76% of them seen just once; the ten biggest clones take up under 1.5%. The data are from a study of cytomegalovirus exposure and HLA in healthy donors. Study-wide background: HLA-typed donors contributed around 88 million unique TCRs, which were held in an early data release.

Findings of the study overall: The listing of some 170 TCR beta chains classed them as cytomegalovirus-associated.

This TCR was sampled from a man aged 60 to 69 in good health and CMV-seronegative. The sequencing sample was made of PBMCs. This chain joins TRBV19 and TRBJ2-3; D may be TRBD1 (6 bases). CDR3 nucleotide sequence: TGTGCCAGTAGTATTAATAGACAGGTAGGAGATACGCAGTATTTT. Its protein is CASSINRQVGDTQYF.